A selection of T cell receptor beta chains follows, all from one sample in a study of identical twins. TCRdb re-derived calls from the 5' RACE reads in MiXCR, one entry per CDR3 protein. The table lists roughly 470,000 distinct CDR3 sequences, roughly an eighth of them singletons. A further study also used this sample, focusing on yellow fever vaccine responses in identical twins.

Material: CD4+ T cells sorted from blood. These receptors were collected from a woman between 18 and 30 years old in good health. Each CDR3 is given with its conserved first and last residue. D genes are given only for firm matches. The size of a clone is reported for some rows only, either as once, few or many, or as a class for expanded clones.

DNA: TGTGCCAGCAGCGCTACCCCCGGGACCAACAATGAGCAGTTCTTC
CDR3: CASSATPGTNNEQFF
V: TRBV3-1
D: .
size: few
J: TRBJ2-1

DNA: TGTGCCAGCAGCCGAACCACAGGGGGCGTCTACGAGCAGTACTTC
CDR3: CASSRTTGGVYEQYF
V: TRBV7-2
D: TRBD1
size: many
J: TRBJ2-7

DNA: TGTGCCAGCAGTCAGCGGGAATCCCTCTACAATGAGCAGTTCTTC
CDR3: CASSQRESLYNEQFF
V: TRBV2
D: TRBD2
size: once
J: TRBJ2-1

DNA: TGCGCCAGCAGCCAAGATAGAGTTTACGAGCAGTACTTC
CDR3: CASSQDRVYEQYF
V: TRBV4-1
D: .
size: .
J: TRBJ2-7

DNA: TGTGCCAGCAGCGCCACGAATACTCGACAGGGCACAGATACGCAGTATTTT
CDR3: CASSATNTRQGTDTQYF
V: TRBV7-8
D: .
size: once
J: TRBJ2-3

DNA: TGTGCCAGCAGTTTGCAGCGGGACACAGATACGCAGTATTTT
CDR3: CASSLQRDTDTQYF
V: TRBV28
D: TRBD2
size: .
J: TRBJ2-3

DNA: TGTGCCAGCAGCAGAGACAGGGGCCATGGCTACACCTTC
CDR3: CASSRDRGHGYTF
V: TRBV12-3/TRBV12-4
D: TRBD1
size: few
J: TRBJ1-2

DNA: TGTGCCAGCGGAACCGTGGGACAGGGGTATGTTCAGCCCCAGCATTTT
CDR3: CASGTVGQGYVQPQHF
V: TRBV2
D: TRBD1
size: few
J: TRBJ1-5

DNA: TGCAGTGCTAGTCTAGGGACAGGGCTAATTCAGTACTTC
CDR3: CSASLGTGLIQYF
V: TRBV20-1
D: TRBD1
size: .
J: TRBJ2-4

DNA: TGCAGTGCTGGCGGACTAGCGGGAGTAGGCAATGAGCAGTTCTTC
CDR3: CSAGGLAGVGNEQFF
V: TRBV20-1
D: TRBD2
size: few
J: TRBJ2-1

DNA: TGTGCCAGCAGTAAAACCGGGACACCTTTCTCCTACAATGAGCAGTTCTTC
CDR3: CASSKTGTPFSYNEQFF
V: TRBV2
D: .
size: .
J: TRBJ2-1

DNA: TGTGCCAGCAGTTTGCTGGGCGGGGGCGAGCAGTACTTC
CDR3: CASSLLGGGEQYF
V: TRBV12-3/TRBV12-4
D: TRBD2
size: many
J: TRBJ2-7

DNA: TGTGCCAGCTGTCCCAAAAGGGGACAGGGAATGTCCTACAATGAGCAGTTCTTC
CDR3: CASCPKRGQGMSYNEQFF
V: TRBV12-3/TRBV12-4
D: TRBD1
size: .
J: TRBJ2-1

DNA: TGTGCCAGCAGCTTATTTACGGGAGTGGAGACCCAGTACTTC
CDR3: CASSLFTGVETQYF
V: TRBV7-9
D: .
size: few
J: TRBJ2-5

DNA: TGTGCCAGCACCCCAGCGGGAACCACAGATACGCAGTATTTT
CDR3: CASTPAGTTDTQYF
V: TRBV12-3/TRBV12-4
D: TRBD2
size: few
J: TRBJ2-3

DNA: TGTGCCAGCAGCTCTCTAACGACGCGGGGGACTGGAAACACCATATATTTT
CDR3: CASSSLTTRGTGNTIYF
V: TRBV5-5
D: .
size: few
J: TRBJ1-3

DNA: TGTGCCAGTAGGTTGGTTGGGGGGGCCGATACGCAGTATTTT
CDR3: CASRLVGGADTQYF
V: TRBV19
D: .
size: .
J: TRBJ2-3

DNA: TGTGCCAGCAGCGTAGCTACGGGGGGCGTAGATGAGCAGTTCTTC
CDR3: CASSVATGGVDEQFF
V: TRBV9
D: .
size: many
J: TRBJ2-1

DNA: TGCGCCAGCAGCCAAGAAGGGGGTAGGGCAGAAGCTTTCTTT
CDR3: CASSQEGGRAEAFF
V: TRBV4-3
D: .
size: many
J: TRBJ1-1

DNA: TGTGCCAGCAGTTACTCGAGTGCGTATGAGCAGTTCTTC
CDR3: CASSYSSAYEQFF
V: TRBV6-5
D: .
size: .
J: TRBJ2-1

DNA: TGTGCCAGCAGCCAGAGGGGGCTAGCGGGAGTGGAGGCCAAAAACATTCAGTACTTC
CDR3: CASSQRGLAGVEAKNIQYF
V: TRBV3-1
D: TRBD2
size: few
J: TRBJ2-4

DNA: TGTGCCAGCCAAAGCCTCGGAGGGCGACAGACCCAGTACTTC
CDR3: CASQSLGGRQTQYF
V: TRBV27
D: .
size: many
J: TRBJ2-5

DNA: TGTGCCAGCAGCAAGGGACTGCGGGGGGGGTCGACATCCTACAATGAGCAGTTCTTC
CDR3: CASSKGLRGGSTSYNEQFF
V: TRBV11-1
D: TRBD2
size: .
J: TRBJ2-1

DNA: TGCGCCAGCAGCCAAGATCTTGCACAGTCCTACGAGCAGTACTTC
CDR3: CASSQDLAQSYEQYF
V: TRBV4-3
D: .
size: many
J: TRBJ2-7

DNA: TGTGCCACCAGTGATTCCGGGACAGGGTATGACAATGAGCAGTTCTTC
CDR3: CATSDSGTGYDNEQFF
V: TRBV24-1
D: TRBD1
size: .
J: TRBJ2-1

DNA: TGTGCCAGCAGCCGGCGCGGGGGCGAACACTCTGGGGCCAACGTCCTGACTTTC
CDR3: CASSRRGGEHSGANVLTF
V: TRBV3-1
D: .
size: .
J: TRBJ2-6

DNA: TGCGCCAGCAGACCTGTTGCTGGGGCCAACGTCCTGACTTTC
CDR3: CASRPVAGANVLTF
V: TRBV5-1
D: .
size: .
J: TRBJ2-6

DNA: TGTGCCAGCTCGACGGTTGGAGGGACCGCGGGAACTGAAGCTTTCTTT
CDR3: CASSTVGGTAGTEAFF
V: TRBV18
D: .
size: .
J: TRBJ1-1

DNA: TGTGCCATCAGTGACGACAGGGGACCTGGCTACACCTTC
CDR3: CAISDDRGPGYTF
V: TRBV10-3
D: TRBD1
size: few
J: TRBJ1-2

DNA: TGTGCCAGCAGTTTATACAGGGGCTACTCCTACAATGAGCAGTTCTTC
CDR3: CASSLYRGYSYNEQFF
V: TRBV12-3/TRBV12-4
D: TRBD1
size: .
J: TRBJ2-1